A selection of T cell receptor beta chains follows, all from one sample in a study of tumor and adjacent non-tumor tissue in lung cancer. TCRdb re-called the multiplex PCR reads through MiXCR, storing one row per CDR3 protein. The repertoire holds 200,000 to 250,000 distinct CDR3 sequences, with 60% to 75% as singletons. Specimen: lung tumor tissue. Receptors were obtained from a man in his 60s with non-small cell lung cancer. The CDR3 runs from the conserved cysteine through the conserved F or W. D genes are given only for firm matches. Only some rows state a clone size, as once, few, many or a class for expanded clones.

D gene | clone size | J gene | V gene | CDR3 DNA | CDR3 protein
. | . | TRBJ1-1 | TRBV7-9 | TGTGCCAGCAGCGCATTAGGCCAGGGAAGTTGGACTGAAGCTTTCTTT | CASSALGQGSWTEAFF
TRBD2 | many | TRBJ2-3 | TRBV6-1 | TGTGCCAGCAGTGAACTAGCGGGAGGGAGGACAGATACGCAGTATTTT | CASSELAGGRTDTQYF
. | . | TRBJ2-7 | TRBV6-2/TRBV6-3 | TGTGCCAGCACTCGGCAGGGATTCTGGATTTTCGGCGAGCAGTACTTC | CASTRQGFWIFGEQYF
. | once | TRBJ1-2 | TRBV11-2 | TGTGCCGGCAGCTTAGGTGCAAGCCTTTATGTCTACACCTTC | CAGSLGASLYVYTF
TRBD2 | few | TRBJ2-7 | TRBV4-1 | TGCGCCAGCAGCCTCACTAGCGGGGGCCTCTACGAGCAGTACTTC | CASSLTSGGLYEQYF
. | few | TRBJ1-5 | TRBV6-6 | TGTGCCAGCACCCGCAAGGGGGGGTGGAATCAGCCCCAGCATTTT | CASTRKGGWNQPQHF
. | once | TRBJ2-7 | TRBV11-3 | TGTGCCAGCGGCCCCGGGCCGGGGGAAAAGAACGAGCAGTACTTC | CASGPGPGEKNEQYF
. | . | TRBJ2-1 | TRBV4-3 | TGCGCCAGCGGCCAAGTAGGGCAGTTCCATGAGCAGTTCTTC | CASGQVGQFHEQFF
. | many | TRBJ2-1 | TRBV6-5 | TGTGCCAGCAGTTACGGTCTCTCCAATGAGCAGTTCTTC | CASSYGLSNEQFF
. | once | TRBJ1-1 | TRBV14 | TGTGCCAGCAGCCAACTACGGGGCTTTGGGACTGAAGCTTTCTTT | CASSQLRGFGTEAFF
. | . | TRBJ2-7 | TRBV20-1 | TGCAGTGCTAAAGGGGCAGCCAAAATATACGAGCAGTACTTC | CSAKGAAKIYEQYF
TRBD1 | few | TRBJ2-1 | TRBV6-5 | TGTGCCAGCAGTTTGAGGGGGCAATCCTACAATGAGCAGTTCTTC | CASSLRGQSYNEQFF
. | few | TRBJ2-2 | TRBV6-5 | TGTGCCAGCAGTTACGGGGGCCTAACCGGGGAGCTGTTTTTT | CASSYGGLTGELFF
. | . | TRBJ2-3 | TRBV21-1 | TGTGCCAGCAGCAAGGGCGATGGCCGTAGGGCAGATACGCAGTATTTT | CASSKGDGRRADTQYF
. | . | TRBJ2-1 | TRBV6-2/TRBV6-3 | TGTGCCAGCAGATGCTCGGGGAAATCCTACAATGAGCAATTCTTC | CASRCSGKSYNEQFF
TRBD1 | . | TRBJ1-1 | TRBV6-5 | TGTGCCAGCAATCAAGCCGGGACAGGGCTGGTTTTCTTT | CASNQAGTGLVFF
. | . | TRBJ2-5 | TRBV6-5 | TGTGCCAGCAAGACGGGGGGCTTATGGGAGACCCAGTACTTC | CASKTGGLWETQYF
TRBD2 | few | TRBJ2-5 | TRBV20-1 | TGCAGTGCTAGCAAGGGACTAGCGGGAAACCAGTACTTC | CSASKGLAGNQYF
TRBD1 | . | TRBJ2-3 | TRBV6-5 | TGTGCCAGCAGGCGGACAGGGGACACAGATACGCAGTATTTT | CASRRTGDTDTQYF
TRBD1 | once | TRBJ1-3 | TRBV28 | TGTGCCAGCAACGGACAGGGTCGGGGAAACACCATATATTTT | CASNGQGRGNTIYF
. | . | TRBJ1-2 | TRBV11-1 | TGCGCCAGGAGCTTGGACATAATCAACAGGAGCTATGGCTTCATCTTC | CARSLDIINRSYGFIF
. | . | TRBJ2-3 | TRBV6-2/TRBV6-3 | TGTGCCAGCAATTGCGGTGGGGTTGGCACAGATACGCAGTATTTT | CASNCGGVGTDTQYF
. | . | TRBJ2-7 | TRBV11-2 | TGTGCCCGCAGCTTAGTCGGCACCTCCTACGAGCATTACTTC | CARSLVGTSYEHYF
. | . | TRBJ2-1 | TRBV5-6 | TGTGCCAGCAGCTCCAGGTTGGGACCCTCCTTCGTCAATGAACACTTCTTC | CASSSRLGPSFVNEHFF
. | . | TRBJ2-5 | TRBV11-2 | TGTGCCAGCAGCTTAGGGGGCGGGCCAGAGACGCAGTACTTC | CASSLGGGPETQYF
. | . | TRBJ2-1 | TRBV6-1 | TGTGCCAGCAGTGAACAGGGGTCATACAATGAGCAGTTCTTC | CASSEQGSYNEQFF
. | . | TRBJ2-2 | TRBV14 | TGTGCCAGCAGCCCCAGGGGCCACACCGGGGAGCTGTTTTTT | CASSPRGHTGELFF
. | many | TRBJ2-1 | TRBV6-6 | TGTGCCAGCAGTTACCAGAATGAGCAGTTCTTC | CASSYQNEQFF
TRBD2 | once | TRBJ2-3 | TRBV20-1 | TGCAGTGCTCCGACTAGCGGGGCGGTCCCTAGCACAGATACGCAGTATTTT | CSAPTSGAVPSTDTQYF
TRBD2 | once | TRBJ2-3 | TRBV28 | TGTGCCAGCAGTTCCTCGCGGGGGGCAGATACGCAGTATTTT | CASSSSRGADTQYF
. | few | TRBJ1-5 | TRBV10-1 | TGCGCCAGCAGTCCACACCTCGGTCAGCCCCAGCATTTT | CASSPHLGQPQHF
. | few | TRBJ1-4 | TRBV11-2 | TGTGCCAGCAGCTTCTCTGGGACACCTGAAAAACTGTTTTTT | CASSFSGTPEKLFF
. | . | TRBJ2-1 | TRBV5-1 | TGCGCCAGCAGCCCGCCGGGTCCCCCGGCGGGTGAGCAGTTCTTC | CASSPPGPPAGEQFF
. | . | TRBJ2-3 | TRBV6-2/TRBV6-3 | TGTGCCAGCAGCGCGTTGAGGTGGGAAGGAACAGATAAGCAGTATTTT | CASSALRWEGTDKQYF
. | once | TRBJ1-2 | TRBV5-4 | TGTGTCAGCAGCTCCCGCTATGGCTACACCTTC | CVSSSRYGYTF
TRBD1 | many | TRBJ1-5 | TRBV20-1 | TGCAGTGCTGTTCCCCCGCTGGGACAGGGCCCAACTTATAGCAATCAGCCCCAGCATTTT | CSAVPPLGQGPTYSNQPQHF
. | . | TRBJ1-3 | TRBV6-6 | TGTGGGACAAAAGTGGCCTCTGGAAACACCATATATTTT | CGTKVASGNTIYF
TRBD2 | . | TRBJ2-1 | TRBV11-1 | TGTACCAGCAGATTATCTCGGGTAGCGGGAGGCAACAATGAGCAGTTCTTC | CTSRLSRVAGGNNEQFF